The present T cell receptor beta chain was sequenced within a study of T cell repertoires in ileal Crohn's disease. Study-wide results and limits: Compared with non-smokers, active smokers at surgery showed more clonal expansions.

A remark on this clone: Its antigen is undetermined.

Stated time point: neoterminal ileum biopsy at postoperative endoscopy, about 6 months after surgery. Libraries were prepared by immunoSEQ multiplex PCR; TCRdb keeps only in-frame clonotypes and omits some of them. Of about 62,000 clones listed, approximately 91% were seen once; the top ten hold around 2.1%. The sequence derives from an adult with Crohn's disease. The sample was ileal tissue.

CDR3 DNA sequence: TGCAGTGCCGTATACAATGAGCAGTTCTTC. This translates into CSAVYNEQFF. The genes are TRBV20-1 and TRBJ2-1; D uncertain. The germline V and J ends were trimmed by 6 bases and 4 bases, with 4 bases remaining between them. The CDR3 consists of 10 residues. Per the germline V gene, CDR1 is DFQATT and CDR2 is SNEGSKA (reference sequence).